This T cell receptor beta chain stems from a study of shared T cell receptors in the human thymus. Looked up from germline, CDR1 is SGHRS and CDR2 is YFSETQ. The length of the CDR3 is 16 residues. V lost 7 bases to trimming and J lost 1 base; unmatched junction nucleotides: 14. The table came from immunoSEQ multiplex PCR; TCRdb's copy has only in-frame clones and leaves some out. This table has hundreds of thousands of clones, approximately 85% appearing once. This sample also appeared in a second study, on human thymus T cells. From that report: All donors were healthy Finnish infants who were undergoing corrective surgery to treat congenital heart defects. Resections from corrective heart surgery supplied the thymus tissue. Thymic and blood repertoires appeared to show biased V and J gene usage. Unrelated individuals were reported by related research to share highly overlapping thymic repertoires.

The chain couples TRBV5-1 to TRBJ2-7, with 7 bases identical to TRBD1. The TCR originated in a girl under three years old with a congenital heart defect. Source material: thymocytes. This chain's CDR3 is CASRDYDRVFSYEQYF. DNA of the CDR3: TGCGCCAGCCGTGACTATGACAGGGTGTTTTCCTACGAGCAGTACTTC.